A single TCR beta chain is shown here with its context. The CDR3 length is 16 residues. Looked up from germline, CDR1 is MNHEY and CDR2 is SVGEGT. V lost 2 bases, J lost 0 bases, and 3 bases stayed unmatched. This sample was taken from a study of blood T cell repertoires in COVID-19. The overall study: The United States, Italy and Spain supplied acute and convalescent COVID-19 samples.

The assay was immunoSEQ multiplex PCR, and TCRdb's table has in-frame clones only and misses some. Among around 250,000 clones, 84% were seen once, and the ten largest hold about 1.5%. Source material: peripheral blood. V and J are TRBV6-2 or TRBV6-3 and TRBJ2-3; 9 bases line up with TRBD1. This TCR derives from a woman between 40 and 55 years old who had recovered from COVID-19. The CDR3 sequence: CASSYADRGSTDTQYF. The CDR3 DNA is TGTGCCAGCAGTTACGCCGACAGGGGGAGCACAGATACGCAGTATTTT.